This is a list of T cell receptor beta chains from one sample in a study of T cells in Graves' hyperthyroidism and ophthalmopathy. TCRdb analysed the multiplex PCR reads with MiXCR anew, one entry per CDR3 protein. The profile shows around 700,000 distinct CDR3 sequences, 15% to 20% of them singletons. Sequenced sample: blood. The origin of the receptors is a woman between 45 and 65 years old with Graves' hyperthyroidism that later progressed to Graves' ophthalmopathy. CDR3s leave out the opening cysteine and the closing phenylalanine or tryptophan. Each record gives: CDR3 length, V gene, J gene, D gene, clone size, CDR3 protein. A D gene is named only where the DNA matches it firmly. The listing skips clone size in some rows; elsewhere it reads once, few, many or a size class.

length: 14
V: TRBV19
J: TRBJ2-1
D: TRBD1
size: .
CDR3: ASSIPRTGNGNEQF

length: 13
V: TRBV5-1
J: TRBJ1-1
D: .
size: .
CDR3: ASSSGTSGGTEAF

length: 13
V: TRBV19
J: TRBJ1-2
D: .
size: many
CDR3: ASSPARGVQYGYT

length: 12
V: TRBV10-3
J: TRBJ1-6
D: TRBD1
size: few
CDR3: AISPDRVNSPLH

length: 13
V: TRBV11-2
J: TRBJ1-3
D: .
size: many
CDR3: ASSRLQGSGNTIY

length: 12
V: TRBV12-3/TRBV12-4
J: TRBJ2-7
D: TRBD1
size: many
CDR3: ASTADRGLYEQY

length: 14
V: TRBV12-3/TRBV12-4
J: TRBJ2-2
D: TRBD1
size: .
CDR3: ASSPQTGGISGELF

length: 13
V: TRBV15
J: TRBJ1-2
D: .
size: .
CDR3: ATSRDIGGLPGYT

length: 12
V: TRBV4-1
J: TRBJ1-2
D: .
size: few
CDR3: ASSQDLSSYGYT

length: 12
V: TRBV2
J: TRBJ1-1
D: .
size: many
CDR3: ASRASEGITEAF

length: 13
V: TRBV5-1
J: TRBJ2-1
D: TRBD1
size: many
CDR3: ASSSAQGGYNEQF

length: 10
V: TRBV20-1
J: TRBJ1-4
D: .
size: few
CDR3: SASGGVEKLF

length: 15
V: TRBV7-9
J: TRBJ1-2
D: .
size: .
CDR3: ASSLGALRGGNYGYT

length: 13
V: TRBV19
J: TRBJ1-3
D: .
size: .
CDR3: ATYQSANSGNTIY

length: 13
V: TRBV6-1
J: TRBJ1-3
D: .
size: few
CDR3: ASRTAATSGNTIY

length: 13
V: TRBV12-3/TRBV12-4
J: TRBJ1-1
D: .
size: many
CDR3: ASSETGHEFTEAF

length: 14
V: TRBV25-1
J: TRBJ2-5
D: .
size: .
CDR3: ASSEPGGASGETQY

length: 13
V: TRBV6-5
J: TRBJ2-4
D: .
size: .
CDR3: ASSQLRTKGNIQY

length: 10
V: TRBV5-1
J: TRBJ1-2
D: .
size: few
CDR3: ASSLEEGGYT

length: 14
V: TRBV6-1
J: TRBJ2-1
D: .
size: few
CDR3: ASSETGAFSYNEQF

length: 13
V: TRBV2
J: TRBJ1-4
D: TRBD1
size: many
CDR3: ASSTPGTGNEKLF

length: 14
V: TRBV6-1
J: TRBJ2-7
D: TRBD2
size: many
CDR3: ASSDPGGGRSYEQY

length: 11
V: TRBV11-3
J: TRBJ2-3
D: TRBD2
size: many
CDR3: ASTSGTRDTQY

length: 16
V: TRBV2
J: TRBJ1-5
D: TRBD1
size: many
CDR3: ASSDDRDRGYSNQPQH

length: 14
V: TRBV2
J: TRBJ2-1
D: .
size: many
CDR3: ASSETYSSSYNEQF

length: 11
V: TRBV3-1
J: TRBJ1-6
D: .
size: many
CDR3: ASSLGPVSPLH